The rows below give T cell receptor beta chains drawn from one sample of a study of cytotoxic CD8 clonotypes in ibrutinib-treated CLL. Measured with immunoSEQ multiplex PCR; TCRdb has only the in-frame clones, and not every one. The top ten clones hold approximately 5% of a sample with 68,000 or so clones, roughly two thirds of them seen once. This specimen consisted of PBMCs, obtained after 12 months of ibrutinib treatment. Receptors were obtained from a human donor with chronic lymphocytic leukemia. Both conserved end residues are part of each CDR3. The D gene is left open where the match is weak. Only some rows state a clone size, as once, few, many or a class for expanded clones.

NA	NA	TRBV5-1	TRBJ1-1	CASSFTRAPTEAFF	TGCGCCAGCAGCTTTACCAGGGCCCCCACTGAAGCTTTCTTT
TRBD1	NA	TRBV4-3	TRBJ2-3	CASSQVVRGPDTQYF	TGCGCCAGCAGCCAAGTGGTCAGGGGGCCAGATACGCAGTATTTT
NA	NA	TRBV18	TRBJ2-7	CASSLRGDNEQYF	TGTGCCAGCTCACTCAGGGGGGACAACGAGCAGTACTTC
NA	NA	TRBV28	TRBJ1-1	CASSLWRSQLNTEAFF	TGTGCCAGCAGTTTATGGCGGAGCCAGTTGAACACTGAAGCTTTCTTT
NA	once	TRBV19	TRBJ2-7	CASTADDSEQYF	TGTGCCAGTACTGCGGATGACAGCGAGCAGTACTTC
TRBD1	NA	TRBV5-5	TRBJ2-7	CASSLGDRRYEQYF	TGTGCCAGCAGCTTGGGGGACAGACGCTACGAGCAGTACTTC
NA	once	TRBV10-2	TRBJ1-2	CASSESQAGAYLYTF	TGCGCCAGCAGTGAGTCGCAGGCAGGAGCGTATCTTTACACCTTC
TRBD1	NA	TRBV7-8	TRBJ2-3	CASSFRDRVRDTQYF	TGTGCCAGCAGCTTCCGGGACAGGGTGAGAGATACGCAGTATTTT
TRBD1	once	TRBV19	TRBJ1-1	CASSTPTGPTEAFF	TGTGCCAGTAGTACCCCGACAGGGCCCACTGAAGCTTTCTTT
NA	few	TRBV5-1	TRBJ2-7	CASSFQTGSYEQYF	TGCGCCAGCAGCTTCCAGACAGGCTCCTACGAGCAGTACTTC
TRBD1	few	TRBV9	TRBJ1-6	CASSDRDRASPLHF	TGTGCCAGCAGCGACCGGGACAGGGCTTCACCCCTCCACTTT
NA	NA	TRBV2	TRBJ1-1	CASSALNTEAFF	TGTGCCAGCAGTGCCCTGAACACTGAAGCTTTCTTT
NA	NA	TRBV4-3	TRBJ2-5	CASSSTAVGDEETQYF	TGCGCCAGCAGCTCGACGGCCGTCGGGGACGAAGAGACCCAGTACTTC
NA	few	TRBV4-1	TRBJ1-3	CASSLGVSGNTIYF	TGCGCCAGCTCCCTGGGGGTCTCTGGAAACACCATATATTTT
TRBD1	NA	TRBV5-1	TRBJ1-1	CASTSNRGTEAFF	TGCGCCAGCACCAGTAACAGGGGCACTGAAGCTTTCTTT
NA	NA	TRBV9	TRBJ2-3	CASSVAGVTSTDTQYF	TGTGCCAGCAGCGTAGCGGGGGTTACTAGCACAGATACGCAGTATTTT
TRBD1	NA	TRBV7-9	TRBJ1-5	CASSLGTGQVKGPQHF	TGTGCCAGCAGCTTAGGCACGGGACAGGTGAAGGGGCCCCAGCATTTT
TRBD2	NA	TRBV28	TRBJ2-7	CASSSRGGPTSEQYF	TGTGCCAGCAGTTCCCGCGGGGGACCCACGTCCGAGCAGTACTTC
NA	NA	TRBV30	TRBJ2-2	CAWNAVGAGELFF	TGTGCGTGGAATGCCGTAGGTGCCGGGGAGCTGTTTTTT
NA	few	TRBV19	TRBJ2-3	CASSEGAVDTQYF	TGTGCCAGTAGTGAGGGCGCGGTAGATACGCAGTATTTT
TRBD2	NA	TRBV5-1	TRBJ2-5	CASSLGSGGSQETQYF	TGCGCCAGCAGCTTAGGTAGCGGGGGTTCTCAGGAGACCCAGTACTTC
TRBD1	NA	TRBV19	TRBJ2-7	CASSQVGQVFEQYF	TGTGCCAGTAGCCAAGTGGGACAGGTCTTCGAGCAGTACTTC
NA	NA	TRBV30	TRBJ2-2	CAWRAQRVNTGELFF	TGTGCCTGGAGAGCCCAGCGGGTGAACACCGGGGAGCTGTTTTTT
NA	NA	TRBV7-8	TRBJ2-7	CASSLGTAAYEQYF	TGTGCCAGCAGCTTAGGGACGGCAGCCTACGAGCAGTACTTC
NA	NA	TRBV7-2	TRBJ2-5	CASSPPGQSATQYF	TGTGCCAGCAGCCCACCCGGACAGTCTGCGACCCAGTACTTC
TRBD2	NA	TRBV5-1	TRBJ2-5	CASSSGLAGQETQYF	TGCGCCAGCAGCTCCGGACTAGCGGGTCAAGAGACCCAGTACTTC
NA	NA	TRBV2	TRBJ1-5	CASSYNQPQHF	TGTGCCAGCAGTTATAATCAGCCCCAGCATTTT
NA	NA	TRBV6-6	TRBJ1-5	CASTLTQGVSPQHF	TGTGCCAGCACCTTGACCCAGGGAGTTTCGCCCCAGCATTTT
TRBD1	NA	TRBV6-4	TRBJ1-5	CASSPQGGQPQHF	TGTGCCAGCAGTCCACAGGGGGGACAGCCCCAGCATTTT
NA	NA	TRBV4-1	TRBJ1-1	CASSQPIGRNTEAFF	TGCGCCAGCAGCCAACCGATCGGACGGAACACTGAAGCTTTCTTT
NA	few	TRBV18	TRBJ1-6	CASSPRPGRDNSPLHF	TGTGCCAGCTCACCCCGGCCTGGGAGGGACAATTCACCCCTCCACTTT
NA	few	TRBV6-1	TRBJ2-5	CASVAGWETQYF	TGTGCCAGCGTGGCGGGCTGGGAGACCCAGTACTTC
NA	many	TRBV4-3	TRBJ2-1	CASSQGRQSDEQFF	TGCGCCAGCAGCCAAGGCCGTCAATCCGATGAGCAGTTCTTC
TRBD2	NA	TRBV5-4	TRBJ2-1	CASSQRGGHNEQFF	TGTGCCAGCAGCCAGCGGGGGGGCCATAATGAGCAGTTCTTC
NA	NA	TRBV6-1	TRBJ1-1	CASLSSGNTEAFF	TGTGCCAGCCTCTCGAGCGGGAACACTGAAGCTTTCTTT
NA	few	TRBV2	TRBJ2-7	CASSDREFGDEQYF	TGTGCCAGCAGTGATCGGGAATTTGGAGACGAGCAGTACTTC
TRBD1	NA	TRBV2	TRBJ2-7	CASSRGLRTGGIYEQYF	TGTGCCAGCAGTCGAGGCCTTCGGACAGGGGGCATCTACGAGCAGTACTTC
NA	few	TRBV6-1	TRBJ1-5	CASSFPGLGNQPQHF	TGTGCCAGCAGTTTTCCAGGGCTGGGGAATCAGCCCCAGCATTTT
TRBD1	few	TRBV30	TRBJ2-7	CAGMTGTYEQYF	TGTGCCGGGATGACAGGGACCTACGAGCAGTACTTC
NA	NA	TRBV9	TRBJ2-7	CASSGGVGYEQYF	TGTGCCAGCAGCGGCGGGGTGGGCTACGAGCAGTACTTC
TRBD2	NA	TRBV27	TRBJ2-5	CASSLMGSGAQETQYF	TGTGCCAGCAGTTTAATGGGTAGCGGGGCCCAAGAGACCCAGTACTTC
TRBD2	NA	TRBV11-3	TRBJ2-2	CASSPTSGGATGELFF	TGTGCCAGCAGCCCGACTAGCGGGGGGGCCACCGGGGAGCTGTTTTTT
NA	NA	TRBV27	TRBJ1-2	CASSLSGGTYGYTF	TGTGCCAGCAGTTTATCGGGAGGGACGTATGGCTACACCTTC
NA	few	TRBV9	TRBJ1-2	CASSVAGDNYGYTF	TGTGCCAGCAGCGTAGCGGGGGATAACTATGGCTACACCTTC
TRBD2	NA	TRBV4-1	TRBJ2-1	CASSQATSGGNNEQFF	TGCGCCAGCAGCCAGGCGACTAGCGGGGGGAACAATGAGCAGTTCTTC
NA	few	TRBV18	TRBJ2-5	CASSPRVLGGTQETQYF	TGTGCCAGCTCACCACGGGTATTGGGGGGAACCCAAGAGACCCAGTACTTC
NA	NA	TRBV2	TRBJ2-3	CASRRWGITDTQYF	TGTGCCAGCAGGCGGTGGGGGATCACAGATACGCAGTATTTT
NA	NA	TRBV19	TRBJ1-1	CASRRDTAITEAFF	TGTGCCAGTAGGCGGGACACGGCGATCACTGAAGCTTTCTTT
TRBD1	NA	TRBV19	TRBJ1-2	CASSIEKTGTNYGYTF	TGTGCCAGTAGTATAGAAAAGACAGGGACTAACTATGGCTACACCTTC